This paragraph covers one T cell receptor beta chain sequence. V was cut by 1 base and J by 2 bases, with 12 bases left in between. This CDR3 is built from 16 residues. Germline V gene sequence: CDR1 MGHRA, CDR2 YSYEKL. This entry is derived from a study of OX40 agonist ivuxolimab in advanced cancers. Data came from immunoSEQ multiplex PCR; TCRdb stores just in-frame clones and leaves some out. Of about 64,000 clones in the sample, 87% were seen once. This clonotype was obtained from an adult with an advanced solid tumor such as melanoma, head and neck, liver or kidney cancer. The source material was CD4+ or CD8+ T cells sorted from blood, sampled in a trial of the OX40 agonist ivuxolimab. The chain links TRBV4-1 to TRBJ2-4; D ambiguous. For the CDR3, the DNA is TGCGCCAGCAGCCAAGCCCCTATTGCGCCCAAAAACATTCAGTACTTC. Its translation: CASSQAPIAPKNIQYF.